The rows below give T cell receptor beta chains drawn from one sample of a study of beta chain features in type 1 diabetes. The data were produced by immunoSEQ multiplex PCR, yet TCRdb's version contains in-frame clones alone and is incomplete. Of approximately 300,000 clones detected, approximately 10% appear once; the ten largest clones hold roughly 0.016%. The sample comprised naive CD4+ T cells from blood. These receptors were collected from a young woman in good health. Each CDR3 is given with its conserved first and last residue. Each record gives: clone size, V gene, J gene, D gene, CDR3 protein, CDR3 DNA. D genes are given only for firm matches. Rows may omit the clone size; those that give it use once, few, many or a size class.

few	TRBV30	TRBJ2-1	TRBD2	CAHAGTSAYNEQFF	TGTGCCCACGCCGGGACTAGCGCTTACAATGAGCAGTTCTTC
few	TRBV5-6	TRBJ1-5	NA	CASSLDRLKEPQHF	TGTGCCAGCAGCCTAGACAGGCTTAAAGAGCCCCAGCATTTT
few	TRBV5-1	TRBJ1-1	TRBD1	CASGDRRNTEAFF	TGCGCCAGCGGGGACAGAAGGAACACTGAAGCTTTCTTT
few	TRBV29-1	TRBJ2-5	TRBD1	CSGSTGAQETQYF	TGCAGCGGATCGACAGGGGCCCAAGAGACCCAGTACTTC
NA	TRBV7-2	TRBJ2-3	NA	CASSLVRLEDTQYF	TGTGCCAGCAGCTTAGTTCGGCTAGAGGATACGCAGTATTTT
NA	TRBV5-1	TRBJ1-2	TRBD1	CASSFTGTAMPRDGYTF	TGCGCCAGCAGCTTTACGGGGACAGCTATGCCCAGGGATGGCTACACCTTC
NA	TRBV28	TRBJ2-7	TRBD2	CASSLKAGGGYEQYF	TGTGCCAGCAGTCTGAAAGCGGGAGGGGGATACGAGCAGTACTTC
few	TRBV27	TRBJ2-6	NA	CASSIMPARSGANVLTF	TGTGCCAGCAGTATCATGCCTGCGAGGTCTGGGGCCAACGTCCTGACTTTC
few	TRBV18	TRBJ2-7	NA	CASSLPQGGEQYF	TGTGCCAGCTCACTCCCACAGGGTGGGGAGCAGTACTTC
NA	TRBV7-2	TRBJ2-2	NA	CASSLGSRLAGELFF	TGTGCCAGCAGCTTAGGATCTAGATTGGCCGGGGAGCTGTTTTTT
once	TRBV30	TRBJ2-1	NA	CAWSVVADFYNEQFF	TGTGCCTGGAGTGTAGTGGCGGATTTCTACAATGAGCAGTTCTTC
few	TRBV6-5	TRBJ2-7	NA	CASSPRYNEQYF	TGTGCCAGCAGCCCCCGTTACAACGAGCAGTACTTC
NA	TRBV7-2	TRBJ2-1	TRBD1	CASSPERGLNEQFF	TGTGCCAGCAGCCCGGAGAGGGGGCTAAATGAGCAGTTCTTC
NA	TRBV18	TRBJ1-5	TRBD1	CASSPPNRGTSQPQHF	TGTGCCAGCTCACCACCCAACAGGGGGACAAGTCAGCCCCAGCATTTT
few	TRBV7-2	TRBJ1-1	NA	CASTQQGKLAEAFF	TGTGCCAGCACCCAGCAGGGGAAATTAGCTGAAGCTTTCTTT
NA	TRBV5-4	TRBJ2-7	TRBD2	CASTLAGGATYEQYF	TGTGCCAGTACCCTAGCGGGAGGAGCCACCTACGAGCAGTACTTC
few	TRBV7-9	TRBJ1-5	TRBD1	CASSRQGAQPQHF	TGTGCCAGCAGCCGACAGGGGGCCCAGCCCCAGCATTTT
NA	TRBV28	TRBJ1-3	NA	CASSLGPVSSGNTIYF	TGTGCCAGCAGCCTTGGGCCGGTTAGCTCTGGAAACACCATATATTTT
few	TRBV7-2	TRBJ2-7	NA	CASSNPFRSSYEQYF	TGTGCCAGCAGCAACCCGTTCCGGTCCTCCTACGAGCAGTACTTC
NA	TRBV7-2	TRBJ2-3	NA	CASSLEGRTHTQYF	TGTGCCAGCAGCTTAGAAGGGAGGACTCATACGCAGTATTTT
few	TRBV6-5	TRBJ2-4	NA	CASRSPRLSVQYF	TGTGCCAGCAGATCCCCCCGGTTGAGTGTGCAGTACTTC
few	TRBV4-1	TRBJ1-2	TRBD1	CASRQSGGAYGYTF	TGCGCCAGCAGACAATCAGGGGGCGCGTACGGCTACACCTTC
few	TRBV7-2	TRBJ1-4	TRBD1	CASSTSWDRKSGDEKLFF	TGTGCCAGCAGCACCAGTTGGGACAGGAAGAGCGGGGATGAAAAACTGTTTTTT
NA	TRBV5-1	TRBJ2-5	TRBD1	CASSRDRGRGETQYF	TGCGCCAGCAGCCGAGACAGGGGGCGCGGGGAGACCCAGTACTTC
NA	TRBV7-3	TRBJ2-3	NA	CASSTIRGAQYF	TGTGCCAGCAGCACCATAAGGGGTGCGCAGTATTTT
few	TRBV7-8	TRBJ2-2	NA	CASSGGYRDTGELFF	TGTGCCAGCAGCGGCGGGTACAGGGACACCGGGGAGCTGTTTTTT
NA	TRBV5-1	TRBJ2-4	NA	CASSLGVAKNIQYF	TGCGCCAGCAGCTTGGGCGTAGCCAAAAACATTCAGTACTTC
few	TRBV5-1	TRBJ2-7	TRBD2	CASSSSGTSYEQYF	TGCGCCAGCAGCTCCAGCGGGACCTCCTACGAGCAGTACTTC
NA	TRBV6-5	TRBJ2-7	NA	CASSYSGSAYEQYF	TGTGCCAGCAGTTACTCCGGCAGCGCCTACGAGCAGTACTTC
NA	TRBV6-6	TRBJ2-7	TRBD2	CASSRIAGTYEQYF	TGTGCCAGCAGCCGCATAGCGGGAACCTACGAGCAGTACTTC
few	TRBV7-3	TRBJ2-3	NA	CASSPRASADTQYF	TGTGCCAGCAGCCCCCGGGCTAGCGCAGATACGCAGTATTTT
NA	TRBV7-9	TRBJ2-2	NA	CASSLSYSTNTGELFF	TGTGCCAGCAGCTTATCGTACAGCACGAACACCGGGGAGCTGTTTTTT
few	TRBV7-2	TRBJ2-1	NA	CASGRGYNEQFF	TGTGCCAGCGGGAGAGGGTACAATGAGCAGTTCTTC
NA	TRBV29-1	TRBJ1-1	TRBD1	CSVDPQGGTEAFF	TGCAGCGTCGATCCACAGGGGGGCACTGAAGCTTTCTTT
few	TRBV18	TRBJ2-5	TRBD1	CASSLGQDETQYF	TGTGCCAGCTCACTGGGACAGGATGAGACCCAGTACTTC
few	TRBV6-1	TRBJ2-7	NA	CASSESRATNEQYF	TGTGCCAGCAGTGAATCCAGGGCGACGAACGAGCAGTACTTC
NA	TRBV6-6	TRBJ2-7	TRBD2	CASSYSRSGGAYEQYF	TGTGCCAGCAGTTACTCGAGAAGCGGGGGGGCCTACGAGCAGTACTTC
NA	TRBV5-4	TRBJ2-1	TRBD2	CASSLTSGSSGGGYNEQFF	TGTGCCAGCAGCTTGACTAGCGGGAGTTCCGGAGGGGGGTACAATGAGCAGTTCTTC